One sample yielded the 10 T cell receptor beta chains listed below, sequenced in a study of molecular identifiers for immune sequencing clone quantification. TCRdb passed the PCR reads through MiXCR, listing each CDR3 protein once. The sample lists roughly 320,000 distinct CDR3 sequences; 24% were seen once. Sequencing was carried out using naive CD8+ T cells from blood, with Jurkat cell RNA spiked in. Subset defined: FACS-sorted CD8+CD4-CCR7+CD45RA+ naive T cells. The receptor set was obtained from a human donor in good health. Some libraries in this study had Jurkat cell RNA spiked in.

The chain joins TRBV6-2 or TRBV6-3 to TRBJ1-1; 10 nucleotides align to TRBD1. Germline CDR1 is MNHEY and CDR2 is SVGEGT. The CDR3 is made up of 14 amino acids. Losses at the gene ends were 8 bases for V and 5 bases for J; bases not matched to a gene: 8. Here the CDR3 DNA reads TGTGCCAGCTCCGAAGACAGGGGGCGGACTGAAGCTTTCTTT. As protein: CASSEDRGRTEAFF.

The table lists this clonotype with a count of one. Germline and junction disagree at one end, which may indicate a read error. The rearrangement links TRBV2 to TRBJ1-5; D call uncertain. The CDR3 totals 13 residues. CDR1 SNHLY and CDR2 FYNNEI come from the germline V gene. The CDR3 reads CAGSEKTVQPQHF. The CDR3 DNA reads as TGTGCCGGCAGTGAGAAGACTGTTCAGCCCCAGCATTTT.

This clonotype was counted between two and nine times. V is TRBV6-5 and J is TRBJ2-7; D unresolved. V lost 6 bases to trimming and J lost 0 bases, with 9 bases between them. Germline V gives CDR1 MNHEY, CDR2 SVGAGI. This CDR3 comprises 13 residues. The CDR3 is CASRPSISYEQYF. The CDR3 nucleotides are TGTGCCAGCAGGCCTTCGATCTCCTACGAGCAGTACTTC.

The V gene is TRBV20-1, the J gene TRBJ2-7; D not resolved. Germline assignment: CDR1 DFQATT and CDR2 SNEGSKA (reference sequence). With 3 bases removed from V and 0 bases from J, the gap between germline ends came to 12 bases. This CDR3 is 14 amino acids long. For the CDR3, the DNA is TGCAGTGCTAGGTTAAAGTTAAGCTCCTACGAGCAGTACTTC. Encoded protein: CSARLKLSSYEQYF.

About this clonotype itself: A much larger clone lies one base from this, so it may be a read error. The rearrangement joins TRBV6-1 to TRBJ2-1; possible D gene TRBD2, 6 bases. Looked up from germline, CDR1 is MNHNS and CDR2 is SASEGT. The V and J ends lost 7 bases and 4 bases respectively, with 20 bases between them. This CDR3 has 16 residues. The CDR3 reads CASKLLAQSPYNEQFF. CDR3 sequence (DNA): TGTGCCAGCAAATTACTAGCACAAAGCCCTTACAATGAGCAGTTCTTC.

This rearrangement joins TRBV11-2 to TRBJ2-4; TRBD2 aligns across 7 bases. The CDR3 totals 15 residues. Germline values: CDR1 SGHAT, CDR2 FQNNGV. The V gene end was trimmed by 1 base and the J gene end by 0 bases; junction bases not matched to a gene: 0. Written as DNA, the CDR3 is TGTGCCAGCAGCTTAGGCGGGGGAGCCAAAAACATTCAGTACTTC. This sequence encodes CASSLGGGAKNIQYF.

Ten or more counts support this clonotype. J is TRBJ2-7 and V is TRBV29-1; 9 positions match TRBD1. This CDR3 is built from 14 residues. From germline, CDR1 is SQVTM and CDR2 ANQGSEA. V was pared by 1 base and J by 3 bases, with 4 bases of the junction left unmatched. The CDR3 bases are TGCAGCGTTGAAGGGACAGGGGAGGTCTACGAGCAGTACTTC. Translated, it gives CSVEGTGEVYEQYF.

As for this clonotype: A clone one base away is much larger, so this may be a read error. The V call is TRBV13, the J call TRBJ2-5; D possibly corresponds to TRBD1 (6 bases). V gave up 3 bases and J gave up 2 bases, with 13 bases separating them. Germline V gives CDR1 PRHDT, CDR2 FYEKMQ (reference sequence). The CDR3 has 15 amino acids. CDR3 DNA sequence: TGTGCCAGCAGCTTGGACAGAGGCCCGCAAGAGACCCAGTACTTC. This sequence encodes CASSLDRGPQETQYF.

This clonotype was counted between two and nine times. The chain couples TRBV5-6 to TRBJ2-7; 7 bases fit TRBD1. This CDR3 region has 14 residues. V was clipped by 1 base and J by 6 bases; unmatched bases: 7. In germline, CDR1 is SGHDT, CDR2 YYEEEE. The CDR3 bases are TGTGCCAGCAGCTTGTCGCAGGGGGACGTCGAGCAGTACTTC. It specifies CASSLSQGDVEQYF.

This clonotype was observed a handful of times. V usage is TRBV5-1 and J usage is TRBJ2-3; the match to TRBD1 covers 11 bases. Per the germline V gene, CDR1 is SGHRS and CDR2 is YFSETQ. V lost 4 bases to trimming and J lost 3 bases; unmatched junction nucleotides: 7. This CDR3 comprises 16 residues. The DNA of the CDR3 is TGCGCCAGCAGCATCCGGGACAGGGGGTCTACAGATACGCAGTATTTT. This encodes CASSIRDRGSTDTQYF.